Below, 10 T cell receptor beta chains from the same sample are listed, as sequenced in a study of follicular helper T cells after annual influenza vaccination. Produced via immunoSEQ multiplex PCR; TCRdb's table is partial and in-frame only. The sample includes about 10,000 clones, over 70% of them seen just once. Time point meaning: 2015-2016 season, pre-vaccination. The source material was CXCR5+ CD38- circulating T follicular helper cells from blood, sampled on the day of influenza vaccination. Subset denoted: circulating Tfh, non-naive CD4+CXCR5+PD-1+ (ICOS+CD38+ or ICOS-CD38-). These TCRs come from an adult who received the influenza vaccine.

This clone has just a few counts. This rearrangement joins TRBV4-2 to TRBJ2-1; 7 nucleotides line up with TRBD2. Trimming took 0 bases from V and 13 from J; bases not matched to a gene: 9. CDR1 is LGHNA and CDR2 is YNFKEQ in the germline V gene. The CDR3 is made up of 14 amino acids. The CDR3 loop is CASSQDRTSRGQFF. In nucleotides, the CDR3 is TGTGCCAGCAGCCAAGATCGGACTAGTCGTGGACAGTTCTTC.

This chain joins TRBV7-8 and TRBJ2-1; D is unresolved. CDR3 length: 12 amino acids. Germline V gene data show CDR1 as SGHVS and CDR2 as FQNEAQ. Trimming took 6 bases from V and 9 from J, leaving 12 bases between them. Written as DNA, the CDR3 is TGTGCCAGCAGTATTCTAGTCACTGAGCAGTTCTTC. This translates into CASSILVTEQFF.

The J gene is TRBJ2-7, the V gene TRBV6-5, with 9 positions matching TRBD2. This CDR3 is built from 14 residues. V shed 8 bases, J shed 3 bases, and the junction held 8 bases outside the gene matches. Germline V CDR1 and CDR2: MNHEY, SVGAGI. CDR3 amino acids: CASDGTSFFYEQYF. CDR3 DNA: TGTGCCAGCGATGGGACTAGCTTCTTCTACGAGCAGTACTTC.

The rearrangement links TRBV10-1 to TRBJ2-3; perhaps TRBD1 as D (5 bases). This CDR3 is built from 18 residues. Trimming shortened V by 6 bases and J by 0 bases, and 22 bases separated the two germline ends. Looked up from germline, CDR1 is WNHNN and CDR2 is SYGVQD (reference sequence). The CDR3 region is CASSLTATSETSTDTQYF. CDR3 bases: TGCGCCAGCAGCCTGACAGCAACGAGCGAGACTAGCACAGATACGCAGTATTTT.

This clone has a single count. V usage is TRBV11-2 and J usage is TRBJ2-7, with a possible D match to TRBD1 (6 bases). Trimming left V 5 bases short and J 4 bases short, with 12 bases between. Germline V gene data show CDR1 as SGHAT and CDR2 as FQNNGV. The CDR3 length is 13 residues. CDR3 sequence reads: CASSPGVAYEQYF. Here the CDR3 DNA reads TGTGCCAGCAGCCCAGGGGTAGCGTACGAGCAGTACTTC.

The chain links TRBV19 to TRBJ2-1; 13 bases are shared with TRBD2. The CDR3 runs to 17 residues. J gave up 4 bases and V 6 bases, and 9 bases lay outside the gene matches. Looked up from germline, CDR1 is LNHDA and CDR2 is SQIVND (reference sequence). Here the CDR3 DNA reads TGTGCCAGTAGCAAGGGGACTAGCGGGACTCAGTACAATGAGCAGTTCTTC. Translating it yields CASSKGTSGTQYNEQFF.

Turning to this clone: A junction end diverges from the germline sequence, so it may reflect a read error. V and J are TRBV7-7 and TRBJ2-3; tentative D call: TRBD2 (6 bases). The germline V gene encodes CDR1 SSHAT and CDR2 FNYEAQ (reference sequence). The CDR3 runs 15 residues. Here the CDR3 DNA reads TGTGCTAGCAGCCGAGCGGGTGACGACACAGATACGCAGTATTTT. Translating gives CASSRAGDDTDTQYF.

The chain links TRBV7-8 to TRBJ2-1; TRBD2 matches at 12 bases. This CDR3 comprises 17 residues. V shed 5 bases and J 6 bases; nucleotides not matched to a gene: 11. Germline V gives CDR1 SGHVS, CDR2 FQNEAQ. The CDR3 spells CASSPIQTSGRINEQFF. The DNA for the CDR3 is TGTGCCAGCAGCCCGATCCAGACTAGCGGGAGAATCAATGAGCAGTTCTTC.

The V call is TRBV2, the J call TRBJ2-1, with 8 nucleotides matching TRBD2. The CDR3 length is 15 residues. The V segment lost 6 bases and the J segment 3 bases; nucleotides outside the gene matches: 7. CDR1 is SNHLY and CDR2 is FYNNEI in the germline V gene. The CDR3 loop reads CASRSGTRDYNEQFF. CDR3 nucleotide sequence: TGTGCCAGCAGGAGCGGGACTAGGGACTACAATGAGCAGTTCTTC.

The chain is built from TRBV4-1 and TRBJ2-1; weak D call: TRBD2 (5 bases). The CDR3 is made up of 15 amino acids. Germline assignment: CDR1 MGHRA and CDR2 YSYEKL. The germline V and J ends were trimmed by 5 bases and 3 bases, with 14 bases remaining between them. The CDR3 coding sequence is TGCGCCAGCAGCTCTCCTACTGGAGGCTACAATGAGCAGTTCTTC. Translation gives CASSSPTGGYNEQFF.